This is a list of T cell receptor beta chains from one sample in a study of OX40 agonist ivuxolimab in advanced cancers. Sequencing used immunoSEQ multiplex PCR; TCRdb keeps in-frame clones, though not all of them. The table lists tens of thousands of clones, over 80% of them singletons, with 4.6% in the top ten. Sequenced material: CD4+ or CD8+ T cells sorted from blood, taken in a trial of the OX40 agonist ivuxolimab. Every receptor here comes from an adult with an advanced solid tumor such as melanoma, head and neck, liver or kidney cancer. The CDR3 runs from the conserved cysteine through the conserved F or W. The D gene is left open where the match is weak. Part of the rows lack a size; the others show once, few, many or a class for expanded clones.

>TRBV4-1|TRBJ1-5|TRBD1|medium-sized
CASSQEGQGAPGQPQHF
TGCGCCAGCAGCCAAGAGGGACAGGGGGCGCCGGGACAGCCCCAGCATTTT
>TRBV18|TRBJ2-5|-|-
CASSFSIESSETQYF
TGTGCCAGCTCCTTTTCCATAGAAAGCTCGGAGACCCAGTACTTC
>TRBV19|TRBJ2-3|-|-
CASSIGRSTDTQYF
TGTGCCAGTAGTATAGGGAGGAGCACAGATACGCAGTATTTT
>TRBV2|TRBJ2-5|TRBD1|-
CASNRARGPKETQYF
TGTGCCAGCAACCGGGCCAGGGGGCCTAAAGAGACCCAGTACTTC
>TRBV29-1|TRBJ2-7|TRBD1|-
CSVGQGGYEQYF
TGCAGCGTCGGACAGGGGGGGTACGAGCAGTACTTC
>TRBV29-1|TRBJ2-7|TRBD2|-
CSVMGLAGEVPLYEQYF
TGCAGCGTTATGGGACTAGCGGGAGAAGTCCCACTCTACGAGCAGTACTTC
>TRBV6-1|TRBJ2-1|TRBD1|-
CASIMTGLDNEQFF
TGTGCCAGCATTATGACAGGGTTAGACAATGAGCAGTTCTTC
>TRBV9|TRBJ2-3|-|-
CASSPRSISSTDTQYF
TGTGCCAGCAGCCCCCGTTCGATCTCTAGCACAGATACGCAGTATTTT
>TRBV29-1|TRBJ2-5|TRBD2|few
CSVQTSGEETQYF
TGCAGCGTACAAACTAGCGGGGAGGAGACCCAGTACTTC
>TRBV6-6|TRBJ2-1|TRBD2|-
CASSGTSGSNYNEQFF
TGTGCCAGCAGTGGGACTAGCGGGAGTAACTACAATGAGCAGTTCTTC
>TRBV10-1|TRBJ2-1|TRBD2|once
CASSGGLAEYNEQFF
TGCGCCAGCAGTGGGGGACTAGCGGAGTACAATGAGCAGTTCTTC
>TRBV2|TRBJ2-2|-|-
CASSERANTGELFF
TGTGCCAGCAGTGAAAGGGCCAACACCGGGGAGCTGTTTTTT
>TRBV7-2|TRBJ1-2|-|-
CASSLRGINYGYTF
TGTGCCAGCAGCTTACGGGGGATTAACTATGGCTACACCTTC
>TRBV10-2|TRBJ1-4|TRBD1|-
CASGGQGGEKLFF
TGCGCCAGCGGAGGACAGGGCGGTGAAAAACTGTTTTTT
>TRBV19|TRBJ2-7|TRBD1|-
CASSSRTGGSYEQYF
TGTGCCAGTAGTTCCCGGACAGGGGGTTCCTACGAGCAGTACTTC
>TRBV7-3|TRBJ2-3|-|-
CASSRRQEDTQYF
TGTGCCAGCAGCCGGAGACAGGAGGATACGCAGTATTTT
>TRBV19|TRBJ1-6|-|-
CATAGLSSYNSPLHF
TGTGCCACGGCGGGGCTAAGCTCCTATAATTCACCCCTCCACTTT